These 28 T cell receptor beta chains were all obtained from the same sample, sequenced in a study of blood T cell repertoires in COVID-19 (TCRdb year 2020). The library came from the immunoSEQ multiplex PCR assay. The source is immuneACCESS, and TCRdb retained only in-frame sequences with V and J called. Part of the clones is not carried over; for the studies checked, unresolved V genes explain less than half of this, and the remainder is unexplained. This sample comprises about 140,000 clones, about 75% of them detected only once. The ten largest clonotypes hold less than 3% of the sample. The sequencing input was PBMCs or T cells enriched from blood (not recorded which). The receptors stem from a woman in her forties or fifties who had recovered from COVID-19.

The chain recombines TRBV18 with TRBJ2-7; 7 bases fit TRBD1. CDR3 length equals 15 residues. V lost 2 bases to trimming and J lost 2 bases; unmatched junction nucleotides: 6. The germline CDR1 and CDR2 sequences are KGHSH and LQKENI. CDR3 amino acids: CASSPKDRYPYEQYF. The CDR3 nucleotides are TGTGCCAGCTCACCAAAGGACAGGTACCCCTACGAGCAGTACTTC.

This rearrangement joins TRBV7-9 to TRBJ2-5, with 7 bases aligning to TRBD1. The CDR3 runs to 14 residues. J lost 7 bases, V lost 5 bases, and 10 bases had no gene match. Germline V gene lookup returns CDR1 SEHNR and CDR2 FQNEAQ (reference sequence). The CDR3 DNA follows: TGTGCCAGCAGCCCAATACAGGGGACGGGGACCCAGTACTTC. Its translation: CASSPIQGTGTQYF.

V and J are TRBV19 and TRBJ2-1, with 9 bases identical to TRBD2. The J segment lost 2 bases and the V segment lost 5 bases, leaving 16 bases of the junction unmatched. Germline V gene lookup returns CDR1 LNHDA and CDR2 SQIVND (reference sequence). This CDR3 region has 19 residues. The CDR3 DNA is TGTGCCAGTAGTCCGGGACATAACTCGGCTAGCGGGGCCTACAATGAGCAGTTCTTC. It yields the protein CASSPGHNSASGAYNEQFF.

This sequence joins TRBV2 and TRBJ1-2, with 9 nucleotides matching TRBD1. V was clipped by 6 bases and J by 4 bases; unmatched bases: 3. Germline lookup yields CDR1 SNHLY and CDR2 FYNNEI. The CDR3 is 13 residues long. CDR3 nucleotide sequence: TGTGCCAGCAGAACGACAGGGGGCTATGGCTACACCTTC. Its translation is CASRTTGGYGYTF.

The chain employs TRBV23-1 and TRBJ2-1; D possibly corresponds to TRBD2 (6 bases). TRBV23-1 is placed among ORFs of uncertain function. Between the trimmed V and J ends, which lost 0 bases and 2 bases, there was a span of 17 bases. The CDR3 consists of 18 residues. The CDR3: CASSQSRYSGDAYNEQFF. The CDR3 bases are TGCGCCAGCAGTCAATCCCGTTACTCGGGGGATGCCTACAATGAGCAGTTCTTC.

The rearrangement joins TRBV2 to TRBJ1-2, with 7 positions matching TRBD1. Germline V gives CDR1 SNHLY, CDR2 FYNNEI. The V and J ends lost 8 bases and 0 bases, in that order; junction bases with no gene match: 0. This CDR3 is built from 12 residues. CDR3 bases: TGTGCCAGCGGGACAGCTAACTATGGCTACACCTTC. Protein product: CASGTANYGYTF.

This clone has more than one count but fewer than ten. The V and J genes are TRBV28 and TRBJ1-2; tentatively, D is TRBD1 (6 bases). This CDR3 has 14 residues. Germline CDR1 MDHEN, CDR2 SYDVKM. The V end was cut by 7 bases, the J end by 0 bases, with 12 bases between. The DNA for the CDR3 is TGTGCCAGCACTCGGGGGGCAACTAACTATGGCTACACCTTC. Translated: CASTRGATNYGYTF.

The chain links TRBV19 to TRBJ2-2; 8 bases map to TRBD1. The CDR3 is 15 amino acids. Germline V gene sequence: CDR1 LNHDA, CDR2 SQIVND (reference sequence). J lost 4 bases, V lost 3 bases, and 4 bases had no gene match. The CDR3 reads CASSIARGRTGELFF. DNA of the CDR3: TGTGCCAGTAGTATCGCCAGGGGGCGCACCGGGGAGCTGTTTTTT.

The chain combines TRBV7-9 with TRBJ1-1; 8 nucleotides align to TRBD1. The junction had 11 bases not matched to a gene; V was cut back by 2 bases and J by 6 bases. Germline values: CDR1 SEHNR, CDR2 FQNEAQ (reference sequence). The CDR3 runs to 16 residues. The CDR3 DNA reads as TGTGCCAGCAGCTTACGGTCAGGGGGCGCGGGATCTGAAGCTTTCTTT. Translated: CASSLRSGGAGSEAFF. The full variable domain, in which reference TRBV7-9 and TRBJ1-1 provide the parts outside the CDR3, is DTGVSQNPRHKITKRGQNVTFRCDPISEHNRLYWYRQTLGQGPEFLTYFQNEAQLEKSRLLSDRFSAERPKGSFSTLEIQRTEQGDSAMYLCASSLRSGGAGSEAFFGQGTRLTVV.

The chain links TRBV12-3 or TRBV12-4 to TRBJ2-7, with 11 positions matching TRBD1. V lost 5 bases and J lost 5; bases outside the gene matches: 2. This CDR3 contains 13 residues. The CDR3 spells CASSRDRGDEQYF. The CDR3 region has the DNA TGTGCCAGCAGTCGGGACAGGGGGGACGAGCAGTACTTC.

The chain links TRBV28 to TRBJ1-5, with D unresolved. Looked up from germline, CDR1 is MDHEN and CDR2 is SYDVKM. CDR3 length equals 15 residues. V was clipped by 7 bases and J by 2 bases, with 15 bases between them. The CDR3 loop reads CASTRGGGGNQPQHF. CDR3 bases: TGTGCCAGCACCCGAGGAGGCGGGGGCAATCAGCCCCAGCATTTT.

This chain connects TRBV5-8 to TRBJ2-5; D perhaps matches TRBD2 (6 bases). Trimming took 5 bases from V and 1 from J, leaving 15 bases between them. This CDR3 spans 15 amino acids. Germline V gives CDR1 SGHTS, CDR2 YDEGEE. The CDR3 here is CASSTRRGVQETQYF. CDR3 bases: TGTGCCAGCAGTACTAGGCGGGGAGTCCAAGAGACCCAGTACTTC.

This chain connects TRBV13 to TRBJ1-2, with 8 bases that match TRBD1. V shed 2 bases, J shed 8 bases, and the junction held 13 bases outside the gene matches. CDR3 size: 16 residues. Germline loops: CDR1 PRHDT, CDR2 FYEKMQ (reference sequence). Here the CDR3 DNA reads TGTGCCAGCAGCTTACTTAGGCTAGACAGGGGTCAAGGCTACACCTTC. Its translation: CASSLLRLDRGQGYTF.

This chain uses TRBV28 with TRBJ2-3; 8 positions match TRBD2. The V gene's germline CDR1 is MDHEN and CDR2 SYDVKM. V trimming: 6 bases; J trimming: 4 bases; junction bases outside the gene matches: 9. The CDR3 spans 15 residues. CDR3 protein: CASRPSLAGPDTQYF. DNA for the CDR3: TGTGCCAGCAGGCCGAGTCTAGCGGGTCCAGATACGCAGTATTTT.

J is TRBJ1-1 and V is TRBV30, with D unclear. This CDR3 is 14 amino acids long. Germline V gene lookup returns CDR1 GTSNPN and CDR2 SVGIG (reference sequence). V was pared by 5 bases and J by 5 bases, with 18 bases between. The CDR3 loop is CAWDRHGDGTEAFF. The CDR3 DNA reads as TGTGCCTGGGACCGACACGGGGATGGGACTGAAGCTTTCTTT.

The chain joins TRBV18 to TRBJ1-1; a possible D gene is TRBD1 (6 bases). The CDR3 covers 14 residues. CDR1 is KGHSH and CDR2 is LQKENI in the germline V gene. Trimming removed 2 bases at V and 6 bases at J, with 13 bases between. CDR3 DNA sequence: TGTGCCAGCTCACCAGGTACAGGGCGGGCTGAAGCTTTCTTT. Protein sequence: CASSPGTGRAEAFF.

The gene calls are TRBV2 and TRBJ2-7; 10 nucleotides align to TRBD2. Germline CDR1 is SNHLY and CDR2 is FYNNEI. V trimming: 3 bases; J trimming: 7 bases; junction bases outside the gene matches: 9. The CDR3 covers 15 residues. The CDR3: CASSDSASGSYEQYF. The CDR3 coding sequence is TGTGCCAGCAGTGACAGCGCTAGCGGGAGTTATGAGCAGTACTTC.

This CDR3 is CSVATSGSWETQYF. In nucleotides, the CDR3 is TGCAGCGTTGCGACTAGCGGGAGTTGGGAGACCCAGTACTTC. The gene calls are TRBV29-1 and TRBJ2-5; 12 bases line up with TRBD2. Losses at the gene ends were 4 bases for V and 5 bases for J; bases not matched to a gene: 5. Germline V CDR1 and CDR2: SQVTM, ANQGSEA. This CDR3 has 14 residues.

The V and J genes are TRBV6-1 and TRBJ2-7; D is uncertain. The CDR3 covers 14 residues. The germline V and J ends were trimmed by 2 bases and 3 bases, with 11 bases remaining between them. Germline V CDR1 and CDR2: MNHNS, SASEGT. As DNA, the CDR3 is TGTGCCAGCAGTGAAAATGGCATCTTCTACGAGCAGTACTTC. Translation: CASSENGIFYEQYF.

The CDR3 loop reads CASRRWDLAWETQYF. Here the CDR3 DNA reads TGTGCCAGCAGACGCTGGGACTTGGCATGGGAGACCCAGTACTTC. The chain carries TRBV27 and TRBJ2-5, with a possible D match to TRBD2 (6 bases). The CDR3 runs 15 residues. V was shortened by 6 bases and J by 5 bases, with 19 bases between the two germline ends. Germline CDR1 MNHEY, CDR2 SMNVEV (reference sequence).

V is TRBV12-3 or TRBV12-4 and J is TRBJ2-3; D uncertain. The CDR3 consists of 13 residues. V was trimmed by 6 bases and J by 3 bases, leaving 10 bases between them. As DNA, the CDR3 is TGTGCCAGCAGCTACCGGTCTACAGATACGCAGTATTTT. Protein product: CASSYRSTDTQYF.

V usage is TRBV5-4 and J usage is TRBJ1-1; maybe TRBD1 (5 bases). CDR1 SGHNT and CDR2 YYREEE come from the germline V gene (reference sequence). V was trimmed by 3 bases and J by 4 bases, leaving 7 bases between them. There are 12 residues in the CDR3. The CDR3 loop reads CASSSGGTEAFF. Written as DNA, the CDR3 is TGTGCCAGCAGCTCGGGGGGCACTGAAGCTTTCTTT.

The chain carries TRBV6-4 and TRBJ1-1; the D is unclear. The length of the CDR3 is 13 residues. Germline V gene sequence: CDR1 MRHNA, CDR2 SNTAGT. The V end was cut by 4 bases, the J end by 2 bases, with 8 bases between. The CDR3 spells CASSVRENTEAFF. As DNA, the CDR3 is TGTGCCAGCAGTGTCCGGGAAAACACTGAAGCTTTCTTT.

The chain couples TRBV5-1 to TRBJ2-6, with TRBD1 as a possible D gene (6 bases). This CDR3 contains 16 residues. Trimming took 2 bases from V and 1 from J, leaving 10 bases between them. Germline CDR1 reads SGHRS; CDR2 reads YFSETQ. CDR3: CASSLAGASGANVLTF. Written as DNA, the CDR3 is TGCGCCAGCAGCTTAGCAGGGGCATCTGGGGCCAACGTCCTGACTTTC.

V usage is TRBV18 and J usage is TRBJ1-1, with 7 bases that match TRBD1. Germline CDR1 KGHSH, CDR2 LQKENI. The CDR3 spans 13 residues. V dropped 2 bases and J dropped 7; count of bases not matched to a gene: 4. This CDR3 reads CASSPAGGNEAFF. The CDR3 DNA reads as TGTGCCAGCTCACCAGCAGGGGGGAATGAAGCTTTCTTT.

The chain employs TRBV18 and TRBJ1-2; the match to TRBD1 covers 7 bases. The CDR3 runs to 15 residues. Germline lookup yields CDR1 KGHSH and CDR2 LQKENI. Germline trimming cut 3 bases from V and 3 bases from J; bases unmatched to any gene: 7. The chain's CDR3 is CASSPQDRFDYGYTF. CDR3 DNA: TGTGCCAGCTCACCCCAGGACAGGTTCGACTATGGCTACACCTTC.

V and J are TRBV7-8 and TRBJ1-5; D ambiguous. The CDR3 totals 12 residues. The V end lost 2 bases, the J end lost 9 bases, and 8 bases lay between the germline ends. In germline, CDR1 is SGHVS, CDR2 FQNEAQ. In DNA form, the CDR3 reads TGTGCCAGCAGCTTAACCCCAGGGCCCCAGCATTTT. Translation gives CASSLTPGPQHF.

The chain couples TRBV6-6 to TRBJ1-2; TRBD1 might be the D (6 bases). The CDR3 is 15 residues long. Germline V gene sequence: CDR1 MNHNY, CDR2 SVGAGI (reference sequence). Trimming shortened V by 5 bases and J by 4 bases, and 17 bases separated the two germline ends. The CDR3 here is CASSPGGGLVYGYTF. The CDR3 DNA sequence: TGTGCCAGCAGTCCGGGGGGGGGCCTCGTCTATGGCTACACCTTC.